The 22 T cell receptor beta chains presented below share a single source sample, sequenced in a study of T cells in Graves' hyperthyroidism and ophthalmopathy. RNA transcripts gave rise to amplified TCR beta CDR3 regions. First-round RT-PCR with HTBI primers amplified the TCR CDR3 region. Via MiXCR, TCRdb re-called the multiplex PCR reads, giving one row per CDR3 protein. The profile shows about 380,000 distinct CDR3 sequences, approximately 13% of them singletons. The sample comprised blood. These receptors were collected from a woman aged 55-69 years with Graves' hyperthyroidism.

The chain combines TRBV7-6 with TRBJ2-2; possibly TRBD2 for D (5 bases). There are 13 residues in the CDR3. Per germline, CDR1 SGHVS and CDR2 FNYEAQ. The V gene lost 2 bases and the J gene lost 6 bases, with 7 bases spanning the gap. This CDR3 is CASSLLASGELFF. The CDR3 coding sequence is TGTGCCAGCAGCTTACTAGCCTCCGGGGAGCTGTTTTTT.

This clonotype was detected ten times or more. DNA for the CDR3: TGCAGTGCGCAGAGGCGGGCGGGGGGCAGTCGGGGGGCCAAAAACATTCAGTACTTC. It encodes CSAQRRAGGSRGAKNIQYF. The chain recombines TRBV20-1 with TRBJ2-4; the match to TRBD2 covers 8 bases. The CDR3 has 19 residues. With 6 bases clipped from V and 1 base from J, the junction kept 20 bases outside the gene matches. Germline lookup yields CDR1 DFQATT and CDR2 SNEGSKA (reference sequence).

In this sample, this clonotype turned up many times. V is TRBV5-1 and J is TRBJ2-5; D is undetermined. This CDR3 contains 14 residues. V lost 0 bases to trimming and J lost 5 bases, with 11 bases between them. CDR1 SGHRS and CDR2 YFSETQ come from the germline V gene. CDR3 loop: CASSLGSSSETQYF. The CDR3 nucleotides read TGCGCCAGCAGCTTGGGTAGCAGTTCGGAGACCCAGTACTTC.

Note on this clonotype: This may arise from a read error, as a much more abundant clone is one base away. This chain connects TRBV20-1 to TRBJ1-4; 7 bases align to TRBD1. After removal of 6 bases from V and 6 bases from J, the junction contained 7 bases not matched to a gene. The CDR3 length is 13 residues. CDR1 and CDR2 (germline): DFQATT, SNEGSKA (reference sequence). CDR3 DNA sequence: TGCAGTGCGACGGACAGGACTGATGAAAAACTGTTTTTT. Translation gives CSATDRTDEKLFF.

This clonotype was recorded a few times. This chain links TRBV6-1 with TRBJ2-3; the match to TRBD1 covers 8 bases. CDR3 length: 15 residues. J gave up 4 bases and V 7 bases, and 10 bases lay outside the gene matches. CDR1 MNHNS and CDR2 SASEGT come from the germline V gene. CDR3 nucleotide sequence: TGTGCCAGCATACTCGGACAGGGCATCGCAGATACGCAGTATTTT. It encodes CASILGQGIADTQYF.

For the CDR3, the DNA is TGTGCCAGCAGGATCGAGGATAGCACTGAAGCTTTCTTT. Translation gives CASRIEDSTEAFF. The chain has TRBV2 and TRBJ1-1; D is undetermined. The CDR3 sequence is 13 residues long. The V gene's germline CDR1 is SNHLY and CDR2 FYNNEI. V shed 6 bases and J shed 4 bases, with 12 bases lying between them.

This clonotype has a count of ten or more. J is TRBJ2-1 and V is TRBV7-9; 12 bases match TRBD2. Looked up from germline, CDR1 is SEHNR and CDR2 is FQNEAQ (reference sequence). V was pared by 5 bases and J by 5 bases, with 10 bases of the junction left unmatched. CDR3 length: 17 amino acids. The CDR3, as DNA: TGTGCCAGCAGCCCTCGTTCGGCTAGCGGGAGGGACAATGAGCAGTTCTTC. Residues: CASSPRSASGRDNEQFF.

This clonotype showed up many times. The chain uses TRBV19 and TRBJ1-2; no firm D call. Germline values: CDR1 LNHDA, CDR2 SQIVND (reference sequence). Trimming took 5 bases from V and 1 from J, leaving 5 bases between them. There are 12 residues in the CDR3. CDR3 DNA sequence: TGTGCCAGTAGTGCCGTTAACTATGGCTACACCTTC. Its translation is CASSAVNYGYTF. Together with reference TRBV19 and TRBJ1-2, the CDR3 gives the full variable domain: DGGITQSPKYLFRKEGQNVTLSCEQNLNHDAMYWYRQDPGQGLRLIYYSQIVNDFQKGDIAEGYSVSREKKESFPLTVTSAQKNPTAFYLCASSAVNYGYTFGSGTRLTVV.

This clonotype occurred a few times. At one boundary the junction diverges from the germline segment, which might be a read error. J is TRBJ2-3 and V is TRBV19; 9 bases fit TRBD2. Germline assignment: CDR1 LNHDA and CDR2 SQIVND (reference sequence). The CDR3 runs to 15 residues. The CDR3 sequence is CACRVSGSCTDTQYF. The CDR3 nucleotides read TGTGCCTGTAGGGTTAGCGGGAGCTGTACAGATACGCAGTATTTT. Combining the CDR3 with reference TRBV19 and TRBJ2-3 gives the whole variable domain DGGITQSPKYLFRKEGQNVTLSCEQNLNHDAMYWYRQDPGQGLRLIYYSQIVNDFQKGDIAEGYSVSREKKESFPLTVTSAQKNPTAFYLCACRVSGSCTDTQYFGPGTRLTVL.

This clonotype was detected ten times or more. The chain has TRBV24-1 and TRBJ1-1; TRBD1 is a possible D gene (6 bases). The CDR3 spans 13 residues. Trimming pared 7 bases from V and 5 bases from J, leaving 13 bases between. Germline V gene data show CDR1 as KGHDR and CDR2 as SFDVKD. The CDR3 region is CATRRTEWTEAFF. As DNA, the CDR3 is TGTGCCACCAGGAGGACAGAGTGGACTGAAGCTTTCTTT.

A word on this clonotype: This could be a read error, since a much larger clone is one nucleotide away. The genes are TRBV2 and TRBJ2-5, with TRBD2 matching 7 bases. Germline V CDR1 and CDR2: SNHLY, FYNNEI. The CDR3 spans 15 residues. The V segment lost 7 bases and the J segment 5 bases; nucleotides outside the gene matches: 13. CDR3 in amino acids: CASTEDGGYQETQYF. In DNA, the CDR3 is TGTGCCAGCACCGAAGACGGGGGGTATCAGGAGACCCAGTACTTC.

The chain combines TRBV6-1 with TRBJ1-4, with 10 bases that match TRBD1. V shed 5 bases, J shed 7 bases, and the junction held 4 bases outside the gene matches. The CDR3 contains 14 residues. The germline CDR1 and CDR2 sequences are MNHNS and SASEGT. The CDR3, as DNA: TGTGCCAGCAGTTTCCGGGACAGGGGTGAAAAACTGTTTTTT. Its translation: CASSFRDRGEKLFF.

A note on this clonotype: A clone one base away is much larger, so this may be a read error. CDR3 sequence (DNA): TGCGCCAGCAGCTCCAAGCTGACAGACACTGAAGCTCTCTTT. It translates to CASSSKLTDTEALF. This sequence joins TRBV5-1 and TRBJ1-1; possible D gene TRBD1, 5 bases. CDR1 and CDR2 from the germline V gene are SGHRS and YFSETQ. The CDR3 contains 14 residues.

A word on this clonotype: Since a much larger clone is just one base distant, this may be a read error. This CDR3 is CASSQDSPGTEDGYTF. The CDR3 DNA is TGCGCCAGCAGCCAAGATAGTCCAGGGACGGAGGATGGCTACACCTTC. This rearrangement joins TRBV4-1 to TRBJ1-2; a weak D match, TRBD1 (5 bases). Germline V gene sequence: CDR1 MGHRA, CDR2 YSYEKL. CDR3 length: 16 residues. V lost 0 bases and J lost 6, with 17 bases in between.

This clonotype was counted a few times. The V and J genes are TRBV20-1 and TRBJ2-3, with D perhaps TRBD1 or TRBD2 (5 bases each). Trimming left V 6 bases short and J 3 bases short, with 16 bases between. This CDR3 region has 14 residues. CDR1 and CDR2 from the germline V gene are DFQATT and SNEGSKA (reference sequence). In DNA, the CDR3 is TGCAGTGCCTCGGGGCTCTTCGGAACAGATACGCAGTATTTT. Protein: CSASGLFGTDTQYF.

In this sample, this clonotype turned up many times. V is TRBV3-1 and J is TRBJ2-7; D is undetermined. CDR1 and CDR2 (germline): LGHDT, YNNKEL (reference sequence). The V gene lost 0 bases and the J gene lost 6 bases, with 9 bases spanning the gap. This CDR3 has 13 residues. Here the CDR3 DNA reads TGTGCCAGCAGCCAAGACCCCTCTTCCGAGCAGTACTTC. It encodes CASSQDPSSEQYF.

Of note for this clonotype: A much larger clone differs by one base, so this may be a read error. The chain couples TRBV12-3 or TRBV12-4 to TRBJ2-2; 7 bases are shared with TRBD1. The CDR3 is made up of 13 amino acids. Losses at the gene ends were 6 bases for V and 7 bases for J; bases not matched to a gene: 5. CDR3 in DNA: TGTGCCAGCAGAGTCGGGACAGTCGGGGAGCTGTTTTTT. The encoded protein is CASRVGTVGELFF.

CDR3 nucleotide sequence: TGTGCCAGCAGTTCACAGGGGACCCAGTACTTC. Its protein is CASSSQGTQYF. The rearrangement joins TRBV6-1 to TRBJ2-5; TRBD1 is a possible D gene (6 bases). The CDR3 runs 11 residues. The germline V gene has CDR1 MNHNS and CDR2 SASEGT. V lost 5 bases and J 7 bases, leaving 8 bases between the germline ends.

This clonotype was recorded a few times. The chain uses TRBV19 and TRBJ2-7; 7 bases are shared with TRBD1. Per germline, CDR1 LNHDA and CDR2 SQIVND (reference sequence). The CDR3 is 15 residues long. After removal of 4 bases from V and 2 bases from J, the junction contained 8 bases not matched to a gene. The CDR3 reads CASSTLTGPPYEQYF. In nucleotides, the CDR3 is TGTGCCAGTAGTACTCTGACAGGGCCCCCCTACGAGCAGTACTTC.

This clonotype was detected only a few times. This rearrangement joins TRBV10-2 to TRBJ2-1; maybe TRBD1 (5 bases). Trimming shortened V by 4 bases and J by 4 bases, and 8 bases separated the two germline ends. The germline CDR1 and CDR2 sequences are WSHSY and SAAADI. The CDR3 totals 13 residues. CDR3 in DNA: TGCGCCAGCAGTGGTAGACAGTACAATGAGCAGTTCTTC. Translating it yields CASSGRQYNEQFF.

This clonotype was observed at least ten times. V usage is TRBV29-1 and J usage is TRBJ1-1; D perhaps matches TRBD1 (5 bases). The ends were cut back, 6 bases at V and 0 bases at J, with 14 bases in the middle. The CDR3 sequence is 14 residues long. Germline loops: CDR1 SQVTM, CDR2 ANQGSEA. CDR3 nucleotide sequence: TGCAGCGTGGGGCGGCAGACAATGAACACTGAAGCTTTCTTT. Translating gives CSVGRQTMNTEAFF.

This clonotype appeared a few times. The chain uses TRBV7-9 and TRBJ1-2; D is perhaps TRBD1 (5 bases). This CDR3 is 14 amino acids long. From germline, CDR1 is SEHNR and CDR2 FQNEAQ (reference sequence). V was cut by 5 bases and J by 0 bases, with 10 bases left in between. The CDR3 DNA is TGTGCCAGCAGCCCAGCAGGGACTAACTATGGCTACACCTTC. Its translation: CASSPAGTNYGYTF. Complete variable domain (other parts from reference TRBV7-9 and TRBJ1-2): DTGVSQNPRHKITKRGQNVTFRCDPISEHNRLYWYRQTLGQGPEFLTYFQNEAQLEKSRLLSDRFSAERPKGSFSTLEIQRTEQGDSAMYLCASSPAGTNYGYTFGSGTRLTVV.